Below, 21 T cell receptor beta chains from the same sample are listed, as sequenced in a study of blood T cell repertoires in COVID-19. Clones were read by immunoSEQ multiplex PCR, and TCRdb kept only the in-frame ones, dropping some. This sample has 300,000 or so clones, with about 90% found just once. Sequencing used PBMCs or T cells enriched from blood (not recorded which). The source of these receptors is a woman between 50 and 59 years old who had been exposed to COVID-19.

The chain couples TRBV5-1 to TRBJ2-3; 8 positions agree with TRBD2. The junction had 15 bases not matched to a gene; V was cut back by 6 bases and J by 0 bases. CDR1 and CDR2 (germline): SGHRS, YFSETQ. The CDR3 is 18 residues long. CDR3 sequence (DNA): TGCGCCAGCAACCGCCAGCCTTTCGGGGGGGTCAGCACAGATACGCAGTATTTT. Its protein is CASNRQPFGGVSTDTQYF.

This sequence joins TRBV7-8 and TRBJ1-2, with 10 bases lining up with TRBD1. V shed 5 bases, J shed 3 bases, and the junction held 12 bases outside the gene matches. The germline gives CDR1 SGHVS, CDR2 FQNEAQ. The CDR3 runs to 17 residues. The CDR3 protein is CASSPRDRGSPHYGYTF. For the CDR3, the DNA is TGTGCCAGCAGCCCCAGGGACAGGGGCTCCCCTCACTATGGCTACACCTTC.

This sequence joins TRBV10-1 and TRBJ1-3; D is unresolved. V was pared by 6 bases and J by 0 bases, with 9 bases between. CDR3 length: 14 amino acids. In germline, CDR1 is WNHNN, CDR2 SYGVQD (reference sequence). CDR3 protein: CASRRRDSGNTIYF. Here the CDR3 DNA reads TGCGCCAGCAGGCGACGGGACTCTGGAAACACCATATATTTT.

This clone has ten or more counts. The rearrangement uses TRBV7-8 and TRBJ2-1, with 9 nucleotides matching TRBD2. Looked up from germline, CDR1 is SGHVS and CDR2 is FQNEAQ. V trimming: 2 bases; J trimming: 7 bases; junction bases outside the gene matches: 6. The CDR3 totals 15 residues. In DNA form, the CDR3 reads TGTGCCAGCAGCTTACTTGCGGGGGGGCGTAATGAGCAGTTCTTC. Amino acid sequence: CASSLLAGGRNEQFF.

Here the CDR3 reads CASSHPGQGGEYEQYF. CDR3 DNA sequence: TGTGCCAGCAGCCATCCTGGACAGGGCGGGGAATACGAGCAGTACTTC. The genes are TRBV14 and TRBJ2-7; TRBD1 agrees at 8 bases. Trimming at V came to 3 bases and at J to 4 bases, leaving 11 bases not matched to a gene. Germline loops: CDR1 SGHDN, CDR2 FVKESK. The CDR3 extends over 16 amino acids.

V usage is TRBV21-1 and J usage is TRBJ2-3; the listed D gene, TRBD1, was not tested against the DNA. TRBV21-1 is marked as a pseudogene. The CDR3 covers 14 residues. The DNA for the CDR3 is TGTGCCGCGGCACAGGGAGCTAGCACAGATACGCAGTATTTT. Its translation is CAAAQGASTDTQYF.

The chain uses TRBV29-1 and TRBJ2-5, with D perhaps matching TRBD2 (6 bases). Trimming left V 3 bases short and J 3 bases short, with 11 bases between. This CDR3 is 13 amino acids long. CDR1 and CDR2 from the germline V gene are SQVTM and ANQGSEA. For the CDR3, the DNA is TGCAGCGTTGAGGGGGGTCTGGAAGAGACCCAGTACTTC. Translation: CSVEGGLEETQYF.

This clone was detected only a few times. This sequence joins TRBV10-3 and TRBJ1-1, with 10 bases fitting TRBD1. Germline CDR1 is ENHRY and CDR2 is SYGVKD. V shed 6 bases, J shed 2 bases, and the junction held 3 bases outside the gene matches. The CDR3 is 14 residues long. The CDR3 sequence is CAIRGTGANTEAFF. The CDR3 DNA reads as TGTGCCATCAGAGGGACAGGGGCTAACACTGAAGCTTTCTTT.

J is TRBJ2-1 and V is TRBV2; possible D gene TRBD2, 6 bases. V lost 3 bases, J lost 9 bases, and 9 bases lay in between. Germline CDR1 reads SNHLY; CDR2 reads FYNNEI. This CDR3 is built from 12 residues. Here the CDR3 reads CASSETRGEQFF. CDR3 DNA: TGTGCCAGCAGTGAGACTAGGGGTGAGCAGTTCTTC.

CDR3 region: CASSGTGRTEAFF. The CDR3 DNA is TGTGCCAGCAGTGGGACAGGGAGAACTGAAGCTTTCTTT. V gene TRBV6-1 combines with J gene TRBJ1-1, with TRBD1 matching 8 bases. The CDR3 runs to 13 residues. Germline values: CDR1 MNHNS, CDR2 SASEGT. V was clipped by 4 bases and J by 5 bases; unmatched bases: 3.

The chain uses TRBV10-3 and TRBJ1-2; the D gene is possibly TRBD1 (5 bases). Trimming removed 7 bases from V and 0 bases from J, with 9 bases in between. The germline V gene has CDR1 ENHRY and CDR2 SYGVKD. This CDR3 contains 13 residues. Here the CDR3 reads CAITGGANYGYTF. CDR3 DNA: TGTGCCATCACGGGGGGAGCTAACTATGGCTACACCTTC.

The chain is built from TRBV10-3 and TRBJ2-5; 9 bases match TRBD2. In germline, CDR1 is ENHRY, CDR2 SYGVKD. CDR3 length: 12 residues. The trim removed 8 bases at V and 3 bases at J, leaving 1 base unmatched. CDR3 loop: CAIRTSEETQYF. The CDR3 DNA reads TGTGCCATCCGGACTAGCGAAGAGACCCAGTACTTC.

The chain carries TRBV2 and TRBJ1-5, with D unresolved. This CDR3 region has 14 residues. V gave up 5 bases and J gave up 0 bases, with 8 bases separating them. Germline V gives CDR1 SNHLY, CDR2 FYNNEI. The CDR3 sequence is CASSQDFSNQPQHF. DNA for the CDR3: TGTGCCAGCAGTCAGGACTTTAGCAATCAGCCCCAGCATTTT.

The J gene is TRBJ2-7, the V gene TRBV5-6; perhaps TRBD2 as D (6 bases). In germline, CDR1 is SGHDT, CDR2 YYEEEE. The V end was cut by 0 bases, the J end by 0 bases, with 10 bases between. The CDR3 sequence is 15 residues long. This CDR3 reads CASSLGFGGSYEQYF. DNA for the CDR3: TGTGCCAGCAGCTTGGGGTTCGGGGGCTCCTACGAGCAGTACTTC.

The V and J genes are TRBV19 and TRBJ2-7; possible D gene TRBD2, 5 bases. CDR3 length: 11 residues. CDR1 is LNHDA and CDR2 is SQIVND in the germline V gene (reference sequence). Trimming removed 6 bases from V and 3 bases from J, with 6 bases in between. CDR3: CASSAGYEQYF. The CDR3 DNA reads TGTGCCAGTAGCGCGGGCTACGAGCAGTACTTC.

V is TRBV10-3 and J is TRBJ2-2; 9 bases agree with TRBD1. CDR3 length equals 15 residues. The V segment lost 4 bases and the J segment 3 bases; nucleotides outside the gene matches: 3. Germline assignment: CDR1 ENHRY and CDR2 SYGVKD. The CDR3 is CAISAGTGYTGELFF. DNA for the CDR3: TGTGCCATCAGTGCCGGGACAGGGTACACCGGGGAGCTGTTTTTT.

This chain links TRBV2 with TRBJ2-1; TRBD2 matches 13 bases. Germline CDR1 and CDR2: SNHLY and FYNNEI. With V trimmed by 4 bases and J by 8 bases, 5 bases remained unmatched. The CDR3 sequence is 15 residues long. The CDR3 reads CASSAGTSGVDEQFF. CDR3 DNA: TGTGCCAGCAGTGCGGGGACTAGCGGGGTCGATGAGCAGTTCTTC.

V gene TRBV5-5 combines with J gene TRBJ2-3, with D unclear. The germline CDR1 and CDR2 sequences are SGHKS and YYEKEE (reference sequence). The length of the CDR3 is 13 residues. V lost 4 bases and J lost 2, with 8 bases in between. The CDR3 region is CASSLEHTDTQYF. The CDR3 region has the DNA TGTGCCAGCAGCCTCGAACACACAGATACGCAGTATTTT. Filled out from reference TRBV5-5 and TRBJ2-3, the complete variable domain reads DAGVTQSPTHLIKTRGQQVTLRCSPISGHKSVSWYQQVLGQGPQFIFQYYEKEERGRGNFPDRFSARQFPNYSSELNVNALLLGDSALYLCASSLEHTDTQYFGPGTRLTVL.

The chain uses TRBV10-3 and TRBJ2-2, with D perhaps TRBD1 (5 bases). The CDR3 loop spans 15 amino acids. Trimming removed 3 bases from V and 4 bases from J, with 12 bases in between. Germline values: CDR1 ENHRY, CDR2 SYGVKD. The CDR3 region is CAISDVTVGTGELFF. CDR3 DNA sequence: TGTGCCATCAGTGATGTGACAGTGGGCACCGGGGAGCTGTTTTTT.

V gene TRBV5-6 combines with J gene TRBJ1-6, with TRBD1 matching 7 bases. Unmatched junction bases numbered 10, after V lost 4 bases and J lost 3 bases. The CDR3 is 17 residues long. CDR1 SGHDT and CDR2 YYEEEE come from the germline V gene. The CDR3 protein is CASSGGRDRIYNSPLHF. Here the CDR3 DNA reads TGTGCCAGCAGCGGGGGGCGGGACAGAATCTATAATTCACCCCTCCACTTT.

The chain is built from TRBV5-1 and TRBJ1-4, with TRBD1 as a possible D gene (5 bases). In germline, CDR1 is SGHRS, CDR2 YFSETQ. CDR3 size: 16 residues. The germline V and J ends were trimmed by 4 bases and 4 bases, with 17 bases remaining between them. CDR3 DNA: TGCGCCAGCAGCACAGCCGGGCAGGGACTTAATGAAAAACTGTTTTTT. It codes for CASSTAGQGLNEKLFF.